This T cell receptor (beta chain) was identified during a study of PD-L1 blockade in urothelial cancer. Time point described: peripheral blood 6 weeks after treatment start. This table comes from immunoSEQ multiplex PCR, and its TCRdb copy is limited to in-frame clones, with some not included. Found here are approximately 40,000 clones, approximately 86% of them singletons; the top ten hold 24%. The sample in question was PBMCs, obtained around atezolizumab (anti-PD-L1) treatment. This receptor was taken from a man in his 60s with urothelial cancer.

For the CDR3, the DNA is TGTGCCTCCTCTAATTACGACAGGGGGCTCTGGGGCTACACCTTC. Protein: CASSNYDRGLWGYTF. This rearrangement joins TRBV30 to TRBJ1-2; the match to TRBD1 covers 10 bases. V lost 7 bases and J lost 8; bases outside the gene matches: 16. The CDR3 length is 15 residues. Germline lookup yields CDR1 GTSNPN and CDR2 SVGIG (reference sequence).